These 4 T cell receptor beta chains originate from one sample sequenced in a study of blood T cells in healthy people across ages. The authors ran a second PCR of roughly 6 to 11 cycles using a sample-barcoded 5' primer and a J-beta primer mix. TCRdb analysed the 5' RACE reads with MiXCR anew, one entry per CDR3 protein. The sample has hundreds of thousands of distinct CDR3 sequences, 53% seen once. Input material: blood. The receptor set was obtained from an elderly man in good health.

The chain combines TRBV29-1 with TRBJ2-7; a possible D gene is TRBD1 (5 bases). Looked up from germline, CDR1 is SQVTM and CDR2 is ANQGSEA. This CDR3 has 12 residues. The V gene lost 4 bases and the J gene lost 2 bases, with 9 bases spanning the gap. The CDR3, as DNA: TGCAGCGTTGTTGACAGCACCTACGAGCAGTACTTC. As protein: CSVVDSTYEQYF.

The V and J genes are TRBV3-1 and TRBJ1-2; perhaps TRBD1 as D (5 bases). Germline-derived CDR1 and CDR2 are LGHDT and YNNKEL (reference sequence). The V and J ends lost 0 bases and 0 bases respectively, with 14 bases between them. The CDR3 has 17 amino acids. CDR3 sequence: CASSQDRDHKANYGYTF. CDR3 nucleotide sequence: TGTGCCAGCAGCCAAGACAGGGACCACAAAGCTAACTATGGCTACACCTTC.

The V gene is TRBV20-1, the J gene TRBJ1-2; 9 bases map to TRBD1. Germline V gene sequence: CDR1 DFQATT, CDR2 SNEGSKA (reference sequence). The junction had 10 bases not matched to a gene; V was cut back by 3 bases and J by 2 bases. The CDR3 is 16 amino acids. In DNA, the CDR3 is TGCAGTGCTAGCAGATCCGGGACAGGGCCGAACTATGGCTACACCTTC. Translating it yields CSASRSGTGPNYGYTF.

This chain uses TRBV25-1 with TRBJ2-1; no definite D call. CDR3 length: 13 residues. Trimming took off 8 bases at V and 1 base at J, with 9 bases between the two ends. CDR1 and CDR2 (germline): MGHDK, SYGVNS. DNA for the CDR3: TGTGCCAGCCACGGTAGATCCTACAATGAGCAGTTCTTC. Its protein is CASHGRSYNEQFF.